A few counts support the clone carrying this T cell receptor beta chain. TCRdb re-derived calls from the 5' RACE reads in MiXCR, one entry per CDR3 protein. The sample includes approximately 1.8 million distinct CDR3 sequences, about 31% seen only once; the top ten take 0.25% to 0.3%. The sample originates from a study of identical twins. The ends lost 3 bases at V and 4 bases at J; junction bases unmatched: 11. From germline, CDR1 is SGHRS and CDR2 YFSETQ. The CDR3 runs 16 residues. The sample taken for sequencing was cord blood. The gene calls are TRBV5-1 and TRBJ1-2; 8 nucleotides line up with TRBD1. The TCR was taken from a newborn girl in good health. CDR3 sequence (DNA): TGCGCCAGCAGCTCGGACAGGGCCTTTACGCCCTATGGCTACACCTTC. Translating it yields CASSSDRAFTPYGYTF. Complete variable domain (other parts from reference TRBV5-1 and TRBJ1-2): KAGVTQTPRYLIKTRGQQVTLSCSPISGHRSVSWYQQTPGQGLQFLFEYFSETQRNKGNFPGRFSGRQFSNSRSEMNVSTLELGDSALYLCASSSDRAFTPYGYTFGSGTRLTVV.